This T cell receptor beta chain was sequenced for a study of blood T cell repertoires in COVID-19. Looking at the study overall: Both acute and convalescent COVID-19 samples were obtained from the United States, Italy and Spain.

Original processing methods: Estimated nucleated cell counts came from reference gene primer amplification. Clones were read by immunoSEQ multiplex PCR, and TCRdb kept only the in-frame ones, dropping some. V and J calls and clone size are copied from that table; D and trimming were computed from the DNA. The sample records tens of thousands of clones, more than 75% being singletons. Germline CDR1 reads SNHLY; CDR2 reads FYNNEI. Trimming removed 5 bases at V and 9 bases at J, with 17 bases between. This CDR3 spans 14 amino acids. The specimen sequenced was peripheral blood. V usage is TRBV2 and J usage is TRBJ2-1; a weak D match, TRBD2 (5 bases). The sequence came from a woman aged 80 or over with COVID-19, enrolled during active disease. The CDR3 DNA reads as TGTGCCAGCAGTCTGACCGGGATGAGAAGTGAGCAGTTCTTC. It codes for CASSLTGMRSEQFF.